This T cell receptor (beta chain) appears in the sequencing data of a study of T-cell reconstitution after alpha-beta-depleted transplantation in children. This clonotype has only a few counts. Using unique molecular identifiers, the investigators prepared the TCRbeta library. From the PCR reads, TCRdb called clonotypes with MiXCR, one entry per CDR3 protein. The sample lists 600,000 to 700,000 distinct CDR3 sequences, 16% occurring once. V was shortened by 1 base and J by 0 bases, with 9 bases between the two germline ends. The V gene's germline CDR1 is MGHRA and CDR2 YSYEKL. The CDR3 length is 15 residues.

Material: PBMCs from the stem cell graft donor, obtained from the stem cell graft. J is TRBJ1-1 and V is TRBV4-1; no clear D gene. The receptor comes from a human donor who donated a stem cell graft to a child with acute myeloid leukemia. CDR3 loop: CASSQVLVLNTEAFF. The DNA of the CDR3 is TGCGCCAGCAGCCAAGTCCTCGTCCTGAACACTGAAGCTTTCTTT.